This T cell receptor beta chain was profiled in a study of Ad26.COV2.S vaccination and SARS-CoV-2 variants. Study-wide results and limits: Total responses of T cells may have been underestimated by the analyses of TCR breadth and depth. Placebo recipients had lower spike-specific TCR breadth than vaccine recipients. There was reportedly substantial breadth in spike-specific CD8+ and CD4+ T cell responses after vaccination. Vaccinees and placebo recipients showed similar non-spike TCR breadth.

Here immunoSEQ multiplex PCR was the method, and the copy in TCRdb shows in-frame clones only, minus some. Seen here are more than 150,000 clones, around 88% observed once, and the top ten hold over 4.5%. Comment on this clone: Its matching antigen is unknown.

The sequence was collected from a human donor who had recovered from COVID-19. Material: peripheral blood, obtained after recovery from COVID-19.

This chain's CDR3 is CASSQKEDSTDTQYF. CDR3 bases: TGTGCCAGCAGCCAAAAGGAAGACAGCACAGATACGCAGTATTTT. The chain uses TRBV5-4 and TRBJ2-3; D is undetermined. Germline lookup yields CDR1 SGHNT and CDR2 YYREEE (reference sequence). The CDR3 sequence is 15 residues long. V gave up 4 bases and J gave up 0 bases, with 12 bases separating them.